This is a list of T cell receptor beta chains from one sample in a study of CD8 T cells in ankylosing spondylitis. One entry per CDR3 protein results from TCRdb running MiXCR on the 5' RACE reads. The sample shows 300,000 to 350,000 distinct CDR3 sequences, approximately 10% of them seen only once. Sequencing was performed on blood, either unsorted or a sorted T cell fraction (not recorded which). The source is a female donor with ankylosing spondylitis or in good health (not recorded which). CDR3s include the opening cysteine and the closing phenylalanine or tryptophan. Fields, in order: V gene, D gene, clone size, J gene, CDR3 DNA, CDR3 protein. D genes are given only for firm matches. Not every row has a clone size; where given, it reads once, few, many or a size class.

V: TRBV9
D: -
size: -
J: TRBJ1-6
DNA: TGTGCCAGCAGCGTTAAGACAGCGAATTCACCCCTCCACTTT
CDR3: CASSVKTANSPLHF

V: TRBV21-1
D: -
size: -
J: TRBJ1-1
DNA: TGTGCCAGCAGCGCCCCAGAGACAGGGGAGGGCACTGAAGCTTTCTTT
CDR3: CASSAPETGEGTEAFF

V: TRBV6-1
D: -
size: many
J: TRBJ2-7
DNA: TGTGCCAGCAGCACTACGGTAGGATCCTACGAGCAGTACTTC
CDR3: CASSTTVGSYEQYF

V: TRBV5-1
D: TRBD1
size: few
J: TRBJ2-2
DNA: TGCGCCAGCAGCTTGGAGGGGGCCTTCGGGGAGCTGTTTTTT
CDR3: CASSLEGAFGELFF

V: TRBV7-9
D: -
size: -
J: TRBJ1-3
DNA: TGTGCCAGCAGCTCCTCTCCCGGAAACACCATATATTTT
CDR3: CASSSSPGNTIYF

V: TRBV11-2
D: TRBD2
size: many
J: TRBJ2-1
DNA: TGTGCCAGCAGCCCCATGGGACTAGCGGGAGCAAATGAGCAGTTCTTC
CDR3: CASSPMGLAGANEQFF

V: TRBV10-3
D: TRBD2
size: many
J: TRBJ2-1
DNA: TGTGCCATCAGTGACGCGGGGGGGCGCATATCTAGCTCCTACAATGAGCAGTTCTTC
CDR3: CAISDAGGRISSSYNEQFF

V: TRBV5-1
D: -
size: many
J: TRBJ2-1
DNA: TGCGCCAGCAGCTTGGGAAGCGGTCTCTCCTACAATGAGCAGTTCTTC
CDR3: CASSLGSGLSYNEQFF

V: TRBV2
D: -
size: many
J: TRBJ2-1
DNA: TGTGCCAGCCGGGCCCACTCCTACAATGAGCAGTTCTTC
CDR3: CASRAHSYNEQFF

V: TRBV20-1
D: TRBD2
size: -
J: TRBJ2-3
DNA: TGCAGTGCCCAAGCCCGGCTAGCGGGGGATACGCAGTATTTT
CDR3: CSAQARLAGDTQYF

V: TRBV11-2
D: -
size: -
J: TRBJ2-6
DNA: TGTGCCAGCAGCTTAGATCGGGAGGGGGCTAGCGGGGCCAACGTCCTGACTTTC
CDR3: CASSLDREGASGANVLTF

V: TRBV20-1
D: TRBD1
size: many
J: TRBJ2-7
DNA: TGCAGTGCAAAAAGAGGGACAGGGGGCTACGAGCAGTACTTC
CDR3: CSAKRGTGGYEQYF

V: TRBV15
D: -
size: few
J: TRBJ1-4
DNA: TGTGCCACCAGTCGAACACTCAATGAAAAACTGTTTTTT
CDR3: CATSRTLNEKLFF

V: TRBV18
D: TRBD2
size: few
J: TRBJ2-3
DNA: TGTGCCAGCTCACGGAACGGGGCTAGCGGAGGCACAGATACGCAGTATTTT
CDR3: CASSRNGASGGTDTQYF

V: TRBV10-2
D: TRBD2
size: many
J: TRBJ2-5
DNA: TGCGCCAGCAGTGTTCAGCTAGCGGGAGTCGGAGGCTTTAACCAAGAGACCCAGTACTTC
CDR3: CASSVQLAGVGGFNQETQYF

V: TRBV3-1
D: TRBD2
size: -
J: TRBJ2-1
DNA: TGTGCCAGCAGCCTTCCTGGGACTAGCGGGGGGGCCCGCAATGAGCAGTTCTTC
CDR3: CASSLPGTSGGARNEQFF

V: TRBV5-1
D: -
size: many
J: TRBJ2-1
DNA: TGCGCCAGCAGCTTGGAGCTTAGAGACAATGAGCAGTTCTTC
CDR3: CASSLELRDNEQFF

V: TRBV5-6
D: -
size: many
J: TRBJ2-7
DNA: TGTGCCAGCAGCTCAGGGTCGCGGTCCTACGAGCAGTACTTC
CDR3: CASSSGSRSYEQYF

V: TRBV6-5
D: TRBD1
size: -
J: TRBJ2-4
DNA: TGTGCCAGCAGTTACTCTATGGGACAGGGGGTTAGAGCCAAAAACATTCAGTACTTC
CDR3: CASSYSMGQGVRAKNIQYF

V: TRBV20-1
D: TRBD2
size: -
J: TRBJ2-1
DNA: TGCAGTGCTAGAGGGCTAGCGGAAAAAACTAGCTCCTACAATGAGCAGTTCTTC
CDR3: CSARGLAEKTSSYNEQFF

V: TRBV20-1
D: -
size: few
J: TRBJ1-2
DNA: TGCAGTGCTAGAGCGCGGGGTCGTAACCTGGGCTACCCCTTC
CDR3: CSARARGRNLGYPF

V: TRBV28
D: TRBD1
size: many
J: TRBJ2-5
DNA: TGTGCCAGCTACAGGGGGCAAGAGACCCAGTACTTC
CDR3: CASYRGQETQYF

V: TRBV20-1
D: -
size: -
J: TRBJ2-1
DNA: TGCAGTGCTAATATGGGGTCGAGGAATGAGCAGTTCTTC
CDR3: CSANMGSRNEQFF

V: TRBV18
D: TRBD1
size: many
J: TRBJ2-3
DNA: TGTGCCAGCTCACCAAACAGGGGAGCAGATACGCAGTATTTT
CDR3: CASSPNRGADTQYF

V: TRBV4-3
D: TRBD1
size: few
J: TRBJ1-1
DNA: TGCGCCAGCAGTCTATCCGGGACAGGTATTATGAACACTGAAGCTTTCTTT
CDR3: CASSLSGTGIMNTEAFF

V: TRBV27
D: -
size: -
J: TRBJ1-1
DNA: TGTGCCAGCAGCGTCTTAATTGGCACTGAAGCTTTCTTT
CDR3: CASSVLIGTEAFF

V: TRBV20-1
D: -
size: many
J: TRBJ1-5
DNA: TGCAGTGCAAGGACACCCTATAGCAATCAGCCCCAGCATTTT
CDR3: CSARTPYSNQPQHF

V: TRBV2
D: TRBD1
size: -
J: TRBJ2-7
DNA: TGTGCCATCCAAGGGACAGGGAACACCTACGAGCAGTACTTC
CDR3: CAIQGTGNTYEQYF

V: TRBV6-1
D: -
size: many
J: TRBJ2-7
DNA: TGTGCCAGCACTGGACAGTACCGGGGCGAGCAGTACTTC
CDR3: CASTGQYRGEQYF

V: TRBV18
D: -
size: few
J: TRBJ2-5
DNA: TGTGCCAGCTCCCCTACCAGCTTTCAAGAGACCCAGTACTTC
CDR3: CASSPTSFQETQYF

V: TRBV20-1
D: -
size: few
J: TRBJ2-2
DNA: TGCAGTGCTAGAGACGGCTCCTATATCACCGGGGAGCTGTTTTTT
CDR3: CSARDGSYITGELFF

V: TRBV29-1
D: -
size: many
J: TRBJ2-1
DNA: TGCAGCGTCGTCTCAGTCGGGAGAAGTTACAATGAGCAGTTCTTC
CDR3: CSVVSVGRSYNEQFF

V: TRBV12-3/TRBV12-4
D: -
size: few
J: TRBJ2-1
DNA: TGTGCCAGCAGTAAGGACCGGAGCTCCTACAATGAGCAGTTCTTC
CDR3: CASSKDRSSYNEQFF

V: TRBV12-3/TRBV12-4
D: TRBD2
size: many
J: TRBJ2-3
DNA: TGTGCCAGCAGCGCGACTAGCCCCTCTATCACAGATACGCAGTATTTT
CDR3: CASSATSPSITDTQYF

V: TRBV20-1
D: -
size: many
J: TRBJ1-5
DNA: TGCAGTGCAAAGACGGATGCCCAAGGGCCCCAGCATTTT
CDR3: CSAKTDAQGPQHF

V: TRBV14
D: -
size: few
J: TRBJ2-2
DNA: TGTGCCAGCAGCCAAACCTTCGGGGAGCTGTTTTTT
CDR3: CASSQTFGELFF

V: TRBV5-1
D: -
size: few
J: TRBJ2-7
DNA: TGCGCCAGCAAACAACAACAGGTTTCCTACGAGCAGTACTTC
CDR3: CASKQQQVSYEQYF

V: TRBV7-9
D: -
size: few
J: TRBJ1-4
DNA: TGTGCCAGCAGCTTAGCCATTAATGAAAAACTGTTTTTT
CDR3: CASSLAINEKLFF

V: TRBV7-9
D: -
size: many
J: TRBJ1-4
DNA: TGTGCCAGCAGCTTTTCCGGGGGGGAAAAACTGTTTTTT
CDR3: CASSFSGGEKLFF

V: TRBV7-2
D: TRBD2
size: many
J: TRBJ2-1
DNA: TGTGCCAGCAGCTTAGCGATGCGGGGGGCCTACAATGAGCAGTTCTTC
CDR3: CASSLAMRGAYNEQFF

V: TRBV7-9
D: -
size: few
J: TRBJ1-1
DNA: TGTGCCAGCAGGACAACAGGTTCGACTGAAGCTTTCTTT
CDR3: CASRTTGSTEAFF

V: TRBV6-1
D: -
size: many
J: TRBJ2-3
DNA: TGTGCCAGCAGTGAAATTGCCGGGAGTAGCACAGATACGCAGTATTTT
CDR3: CASSEIAGSSTDTQYF

V: TRBV13
D: -
size: many
J: TRBJ2-4
DNA: TGTGCCAGCAGCATAACCGGGGACTTAGCCAAAAACATTCAGTACTTC
CDR3: CASSITGDLAKNIQYF

V: TRBV28
D: -
size: many
J: TRBJ1-5
DNA: TGTGCCAGCGTTGGTACAGGAAAAAATCAGCCCCAGCATTTT
CDR3: CASVGTGKNQPQHF

V: TRBV20-1
D: -
size: many
J: TRBJ1-3
DNA: TGCAGTGCTTCGCTTGGAAACACCATATATTTT
CDR3: CSASLGNTIYF

V: TRBV29-1
D: -
size: many
J: TRBJ1-1
DNA: TGCAGCGTTGATGGACGTGCGGGAGTGCTCACTGAAGCTTTCTTT
CDR3: CSVDGRAGVLTEAFF

V: TRBV7-9
D: TRBD2
size: -
J: TRBJ2-2
DNA: TGTGCCAGCAGCAGGACTAGCGGGACGGCCGGGGAGCTGTTTTTT
CDR3: CASSRTSGTAGELFF

V: TRBV7-8
D: -
size: few
J: TRBJ2-2
DNA: TGTGCCAGCAGCTTGTTTCTTCTATCGGGGCTGGCCGGGGAGCTGTTTTTT
CDR3: CASSLFLLSGLAGELFF

V: TRBV5-1
D: TRBD2
size: many
J: TRBJ2-3
DNA: TGCGCCAGCAGCCCCGGGGGGAGCCCAGATACGCAGTATTTT
CDR3: CASSPGGSPDTQYF

V: TRBV20-1
D: -
size: many
J: TRBJ1-6
DNA: TGCAGTGCTAGATTCAGCTCCTATAATTCACCCCTCCACTTT
CDR3: CSARFSSYNSPLHF

V: TRBV11-2
D: -
size: many
J: TRBJ2-7
DNA: TGTGCCAGCAGCCTCTCATCGGGACCCTCCTACGAGCAGTACTTC
CDR3: CASSLSSGPSYEQYF

V: TRBV27
D: -
size: many
J: TRBJ1-1
DNA: TGTGCCAGCAGCCGCACAGGTGATCTTGGAGCTTTCTTT
CDR3: CASSRTGDLGAFF